The table lists the clone carrying this T cell receptor beta chain with a few counts. These data originate in a study of blood T cells in healthy people across ages. The use of a sample-barcoded 5' primer and a J-beta primer mix characterized a second PCR of about 6 to 12 cycles. TCRdb independently ran MiXCR on the 5' RACE reads; one entry per CDR3 protein. This table holds 650,000 to 1,000,000 distinct CDR3 sequences, less than 60% found once. The clonotype originates from an older man in good health. The sample comprised blood.

CDR3 sequence reads: CASSGLAEGTDTQYF. CDR3 coding DNA: TGTGCCAGCAGTGGACTAGCGGAAGGCACAGATACGCAGTATTTT. The chain employs TRBV6-5 and TRBJ2-3; 10 nucleotides agree with TRBD2. The germline CDR1 and CDR2 sequences are MNHEY and SVGAGI. The CDR3 contains 15 residues. The V segment lost 5 bases and the J segment 1 base; nucleotides outside the gene matches: 3.